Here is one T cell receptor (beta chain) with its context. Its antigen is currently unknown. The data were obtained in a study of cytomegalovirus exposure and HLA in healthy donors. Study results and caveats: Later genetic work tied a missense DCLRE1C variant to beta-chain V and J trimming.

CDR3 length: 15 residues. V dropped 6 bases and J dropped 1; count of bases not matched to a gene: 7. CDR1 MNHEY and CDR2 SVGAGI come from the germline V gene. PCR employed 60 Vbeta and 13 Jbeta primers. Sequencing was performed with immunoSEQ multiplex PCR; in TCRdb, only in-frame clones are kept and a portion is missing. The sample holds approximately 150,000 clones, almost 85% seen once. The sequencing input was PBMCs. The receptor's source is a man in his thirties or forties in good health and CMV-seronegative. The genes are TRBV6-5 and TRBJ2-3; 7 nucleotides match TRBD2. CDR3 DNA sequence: TGTGCCAGCAGGGCCGAGCGGGGACGCACAGATACGCAGTATTTT. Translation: CASRAERGRTDTQYF.